The next 5 T cell receptor beta chains were all read from a single sample in a study of human T cells and chemical hapten exposure. Documented time point: patch test 2, 6 weeks after DPC sensitization. Indicated treatment: therapeutic diphenylcyclopropenone sensitization with weekly scalp DPC. MiXCR, applied by TCRdb to the RACE reads, yields one record per CDR3 protein. The sample has about 350,000 distinct CDR3 sequences, about 6% seen once. The source material was whole blood, sampled in connection with sensitization to the hapten diphenylcyclopropenone (DPC). The receptors were gathered from a woman aged 18-29 years with alopecia areata. Some clones in this sample may be carry-over from other donors' samples.

At least ten counts were recorded for this clonotype. V gene TRBV6-2 or TRBV6-3 combines with J gene TRBJ2-6; the D is unclear. Between the trimmed V and J ends, which lost 8 bases and 0 bases, there was a span of 14 bases. Germline CDR1 reads MNHEY; CDR2 reads SVGEGT. The CDR3 is made up of 16 amino acids. The CDR3 DNA follows: TGTGCCAGCTATTGGGGTACGAACTCTGGGGCCAACGTCCTGACTTTC. Amino acids: CASYWGTNSGANVLTF.

A few counts support this clonotype. The chain recombines TRBV27 with TRBJ1-2, with a tentative D call TRBD1 (6 bases). V was cut by 8 bases and J by 6 bases, with 22 bases left in between. The CDR3 spans 15 residues. Germline V gene lookup returns CDR1 MNHEY and CDR2 SMNVEV (reference sequence). CDR3 bases: TGTGCCAGCGGTTATTCGAGACAGGCTGCAAATGGCTACACCTTC. Protein sequence: CASGYSRQAANGYTF.

The gene calls are TRBV7-9 and TRBJ2-5; possible D gene TRBD2, 6 bases. The CDR3 consists of 16 residues. Per germline, CDR1 SEHNR and CDR2 FQNEAQ (reference sequence). Trimming took off 5 bases at V and 1 base at J, with 17 bases between the two ends. CDR3 loop: CASSPSPRDSQETQYF. The CDR3 DNA reads as TGTGCCAGCAGCCCATCGCCCCGGGACTCCCAAGAGACCCAGTACTTC. Filled out from reference TRBV7-9 and TRBJ2-5, the complete variable domain reads DTGVSQNPRHKITKRGQNVTFRCDPISEHNRLYWYRQTLGQGPEFLTYFQNEAQLEKSRLLSDRFSAERPKGSFSTLEIQRTEQGDSAMYLCASSPSPRDSQETQYFGPGTRLLVL.

The V and J genes are TRBV4-1 and TRBJ2-7, with D possibly matching TRBD2 (5 bases). Between the trimmed V and J ends, which lost 0 bases and 1 base, there was a span of 10 bases. Germline lookup yields CDR1 MGHRA and CDR2 YSYEKL. The CDR3 loop spans 15 amino acids. The CDR3 nucleotides are TGCGCCAGCAGCCAAGATCCCGGACTTTCCTACGAGCAGTACTTC. This encodes CASSQDPGLSYEQYF.

This clonotype was seen only a few times. The chain has TRBV4-3 and TRBJ2-2; a possible D gene is TRBD1 (6 bases). Germline values: CDR1 LGHNA, CDR2 YSLEER. The CDR3 is made up of 17 amino acids. V was cut by 0 bases and J by 1 base, with 12 bases left in between. The CDR3 bases are TGCGCCAGCAGCCAAGAGTCCGGGACACAGAACACCGGGGAGCTGTTTTTT. Translation gives CASSQESGTQNTGELFF.